This TCR beta chain derives from a study of beta chain features in type 1 diabetes. Study information: In age, gender and cell yields, patients were similar to healthy donors. Approximately 100 million sorted cells were examined across all samples. Study-wide findings and caveats: Sequencing the cDNA could make cells with high TCR expression show up more than they should. Type 1 diabetes patients showed a moderate but significant shortening of TCRB CDR3s in all four CD4+ subsets.

Expressed TCRB transcripts were sequenced after all isolated RNA was converted to cDNA. The repertoire was sequenced with immunoSEQ multiplex PCR; TCRdb's copy has only in-frame clones and lacks some. The sample records nearly 350,000 clones, around 9.3% being singletons. A single heparinised blood sample, averaging about 100 mL, was obtained per donor. This clone was recorded at least ten times. The antigen remains undetermined. This clonotype originated in a man aged 25 to 40 with type 1 diabetes. Sequencing was done on a sample of central memory CD4+ T cells from blood.

The CDR3 sequence is CASSFHGENYGYTF. The CDR3 DNA reads TGTGCCAGCAGTTTCCACGGGGAGAACTATGGCTACACCTTC. The gene calls are TRBV6-5 and TRBJ1-2, with D unresolved. There are 14 residues in the CDR3. Per the germline V gene, CDR1 is MNHEY and CDR2 is SVGAGI. V was shortened by 4 bases and J by 2 bases, with 11 bases between the two germline ends.